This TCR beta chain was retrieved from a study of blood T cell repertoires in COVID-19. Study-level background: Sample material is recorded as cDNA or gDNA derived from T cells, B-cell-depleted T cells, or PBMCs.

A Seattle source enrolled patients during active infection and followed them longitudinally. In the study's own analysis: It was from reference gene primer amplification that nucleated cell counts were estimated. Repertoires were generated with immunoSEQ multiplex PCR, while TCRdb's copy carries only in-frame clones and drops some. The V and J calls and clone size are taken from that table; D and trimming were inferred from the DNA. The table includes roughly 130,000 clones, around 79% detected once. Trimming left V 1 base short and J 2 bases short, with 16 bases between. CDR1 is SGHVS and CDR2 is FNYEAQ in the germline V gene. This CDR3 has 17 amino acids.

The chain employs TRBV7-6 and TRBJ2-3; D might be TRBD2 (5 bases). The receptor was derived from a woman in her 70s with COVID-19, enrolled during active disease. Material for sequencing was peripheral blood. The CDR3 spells CASSLGPRAAPTDTQYF. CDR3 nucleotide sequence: TGTGCCAGCAGCTTAGGTCCGAGAGCGGCGCCCACAGATACGCAGTATTTT.